The 32 T cell receptor beta chains presented below share a single source sample, sequenced in a study of T cells in Graves' hyperthyroidism and ophthalmopathy. From RNA transcripts, TCR beta CDR3 regions were amplified. The HTBI primer set drove a first-round RT-PCR of the TCR CDR3. From the multiplex PCR reads, TCRdb called clonotypes with MiXCR, one entry per CDR3 protein. This sample yields 400,000 or so distinct CDR3 sequences, of which over 12% are seen a single time; 25% to 30% belongs to the top ten. The specimen was blood. These receptor sequences come from a man aged 50 or older with Graves' ophthalmopathy.

This clonotype was counted at least ten times. The J gene is TRBJ2-7, the V gene TRBV27; D might be TRBD1 (6 bases). Trimming removed 5 bases from V and 2 bases from J, with 13 bases in between. Germline CDR1 MNHEY, CDR2 SMNVEV (reference sequence). The length of the CDR3 is 14 residues. The CDR3 DNA sequence: TGTGCCAGCAGTCCCACCAGGGGCACCTACGAGCAGTACTTC. The encoded protein is CASSPTRGTYEQYF.

This clonotype was picked up many times. The chain carries TRBV27 and TRBJ2-3, with 9 bases aligning to TRBD1. The CDR3 spans 18 residues. V was clipped by 0 bases and J by 2 bases; unmatched bases: 9. Germline CDR1 is MNHEY and CDR2 is SMNVEV (reference sequence). CDR3 loop: CASSLSPDRGEDTDTQYF. CDR3 bases: TGTGCCAGCAGTTTATCCCCGGACAGGGGAGAGGACACAGATACGCAGTATTTT.

There are a few counts of this clonotype. The chain is built from TRBV28 and TRBJ2-7; the match to TRBD1 covers 10 bases. The CDR3 has 15 amino acids. With 5 bases clipped from V and 6 bases from J, the junction kept 10 bases outside the gene matches. Looked up from germline, CDR1 is MDHEN and CDR2 is SYDVKM. CDR3 protein: CASSPSTGGLVEQYF. The CDR3 nucleotides read TGTGCCAGCAGTCCCTCGACAGGGGGCTTGGTCGAGCAGTACTTC.

This chain links TRBV5-8 with TRBJ1-2; a possible D gene is TRBD1 (5 bases). Germline lookup yields CDR1 SGHTS and CDR2 YDEGEE. This CDR3 region has 13 residues. The V end lost 6 bases, the J end lost 3 bases, and 12 bases lay between the germline ends. The CDR3 coding sequence is TGTGCCAGCATCCGGGGGTCAGACTATGGCTACACCTTC. Its translation is CASIRGSDYGYTF.

The chain has TRBV12-3 or TRBV12-4 and TRBJ1-3, with D possibly being TRBD1 (6 bases). CDR3 length: 15 amino acids. V lost 5 bases and J 0 bases, leaving 11 bases between the germline ends. This chain's CDR3 is CASSPTDSSGNTIYF. CDR3 in DNA: TGTGCCAGCAGTCCGACGGACAGCTCTGGAAACACCATATATTTT.

This chain joins TRBV28 and TRBJ1-1; D possibly corresponds to TRBD1 (6 bases). V lost 1 base, J lost 1 base, and 22 bases lay in between. Germline V gives CDR1 MDHEN, CDR2 SYDVKM. The CDR3 runs to 19 residues. The CDR3 coding sequence is TGTGCCAGCAGTTTATATACCCTTCCCAGGGGCAATAAGAACACTGAAGCTTTCTTT. This sequence encodes CASSLYTLPRGNKNTEAFF. The full variable domain, its missing parts supplied by reference TRBV28 and TRBJ1-1, is DVKVTQSSRYLVKRTGEKVFLECVQDMDHENMFWYRQDPGLGLRLIYFSYDVKMKEKGDIPEGYSVSREKKERFSLILESASTNQTSMYLCASSLYTLPRGNKNTEAFFGQGTRLTVV.

This clonotype was detected a few times. This chain connects TRBV7-3 to TRBJ1-6; D ambiguous. The CDR3 covers 16 residues. V was pared by 4 bases and J by 9 bases, with 19 bases between. Germline V CDR1 and CDR2: SGHTA, FQGTGA. The CDR3 DNA reads as TGTGCCAGCAGCTCCTGGCTGGGGTTAAGATGTTCACCCCTCCACTTT. Translated, it gives CASSSWLGLRCSPLHF.

This clonotype was seen repeatedly, ten times or more. The chain joins TRBV9 to TRBJ2-1; perhaps TRBD1 as D (6 bases). Trimming took off 4 bases at V and 3 bases at J, with 11 bases between the two ends. The germline CDR1 and CDR2 sequences are SGDLS and YYNGEE. This CDR3 region has 14 residues. The CDR3 nucleotides are TGTGCCAGCAGCACAGGACAGTACTACAATGAGCAGTTCTTC. Residues: CASSTGQYYNEQFF.

This clonotype was counted ten times or more. V is TRBV10-3 and J is TRBJ2-1; 10 bases align to TRBD2. The CDR3 contains 15 residues. V was pared by 5 bases and J by 5 bases, with 6 bases of the junction left unmatched. Per the germline V gene, CDR1 is ENHRY and CDR2 is SYGVKD. The CDR3 region has the DNA TGTGCCATCAGTCCAAGCGGGAGGGAGAACAATGAGCAGTTCTTC. Translation gives CAISPSGRENNEQFF.

This clonotype was seen many times. The rearrangement links TRBV6-1 to TRBJ2-5; 8 bases are shared with TRBD1. CDR3 length: 15 residues. Germline CDR1 is MNHNS and CDR2 is SASEGT. Germline trimming cut 1 base from V and 3 bases from J; bases unmatched to any gene: 4. The CDR3: CASSEDPGQEETQYF. CDR3 bases: TGTGCCAGCAGTGAAGACCCGGGACAGGAAGAGACCCAGTACTTC.

This clonotype was seen ten or more times. V and J are TRBV20-1 and TRBJ2-7, with D perhaps TRBD2 (6 bases). Germline V CDR1 and CDR2: DFQATT, SNEGSKA (reference sequence). The V and J ends lost 3 bases and 0 bases respectively, with 6 bases between them. The CDR3 runs to 12 residues. CDR3 region: CSASGSSYEQYF. The CDR3, as DNA: TGCAGTGCTAGCGGGAGCTCCTACGAGCAGTACTTC.

To note about this clonotype: A much larger clone lies a single base off, so this may be a read error. The chain employs TRBV3-1 and TRBJ2-2, with unresolved D. The CDR3 has 14 amino acids. Trimming stripped 3 bases from V and 9 bases from J, with 14 bases between. Germline CDR1 reads LGHDT; CDR2 reads YNNKEL (reference sequence). CDR3 in amino acids: CASSHLTTPWELFF. In nucleotides, the CDR3 is TGTGCCAGCAGCCACCTAACAACACCCTGGGAGCTGTTTTTT. Full variable domain (remainder filled in from reference TRBV3-1 and TRBJ2-2): DTAVSQTPKYLVTQMGNDKSIKCEQNLGHDTMYWYKQDSKKFLKIMFSYNNKELIINETVPNRFSPKSPDKAHLNLHINSLELGDSAVYFCASSHLTTPWELFFGEGSRLTVL.

This clonotype was seen a handful of times. V and J are TRBV9 and TRBJ2-5; perhaps TRBD2 as D (5 bases). This CDR3 is 13 amino acids long. V was pared by 5 bases and J by 5 bases, with 13 bases between. Germline lookup yields CDR1 SGDLS and CDR2 YYNGEE. In DNA, the CDR3 is TGTGCCAGCAGTATAGAGGGCCCGGAGACCCAGTACTTC. The encoded protein is CASSIEGPETQYF.

As regards this clonotype: Relative to the germline gene, one junction end is altered; a read error may explain this. V usage is TRBV11-2 and J usage is TRBJ2-1; weak D call: TRBD2 (5 bases). CDR3 length: 14 residues. CDR1 is SGHAT and CDR2 is FQNNGV in the germline V gene. The CDR3, as DNA: TGTGCCGGCAGCAACGGACTCCTCTACAATGAGCAGTTCTTC. This gives the protein CAGSNGLLYNEQFF. Full variable domain (outside the CDR3, taken from reference TRBV11-2 and TRBJ2-1): EAGVAQSPRYKIIEKRQSVAFWCNPISGHATLYWYQQILGQGPKLLIQFQNNGVVDDSQLPKDRFSAERLKGVDSTLKIQPAKLEDSAVYLCAGSNGLLYNEQFFGPGTRLTVL.

This clonotype was found a few times. The CDR3 region has the DNA TGCAGTGCTAGAGATCAAATAAGGGTCGAAAACATTCAGTACTTC. This encodes CSARDQIRVENIQYF. The chain uses TRBV20-1 and TRBJ2-4; no firm D call. The CDR3 loop spans 15 amino acids. The V gene's germline CDR1 is DFQATT and CDR2 SNEGSKA (reference sequence). With 0 bases removed from V and 5 bases from J, the gap between germline ends came to 14 bases.

This clonotype was recorded a few times. J is TRBJ1-2 and V is TRBV4-1, with TRBD1 matching 8 bases. Germline loops: CDR1 MGHRA, CDR2 YSYEKL. The CDR3 totals 13 residues. The V and J ends lost 8 bases and 8 bases, in that order; junction bases with no gene match: 10. In DNA, the CDR3 is TGCGCCAGCCTTGGACAGGGCGAGGAAGGCTACACCTTC. It yields the protein CASLGQGEEGYTF.

This chain uses TRBV19 with TRBJ2-1; no definite D call. The CDR3 has 11 amino acids. Germline CDR1 reads LNHDA; CDR2 reads SQIVND (reference sequence). The ends were cut back, 5 bases at V and 5 bases at J, with 4 bases in the middle. The CDR3 DNA reads TGTGCCAGTAGTGTTAACAATGAGCAGTTCTTC. This sequence encodes CASSVNNEQFF.

There are a few counts of this clonotype. J is TRBJ2-7 and V is TRBV7-6; D might be TRBD1 or TRBD2, each matching 5 bases. CDR1 and CDR2 from the germline V gene are SGHVS and FNYEAQ. This CDR3 is 16 amino acids long. Trimming left V 5 bases short and J 2 bases short, with 19 bases between. CDR3 DNA sequence: TGTGCCAGCAGCACCCCCGGGACGCAAAAGACCTACGAGCAGTACTTC. It yields the protein CASSTPGTQKTYEQYF.

The chain links TRBV29-1 to TRBJ1-2; D remains ambiguous. The CDR3 consists of 12 residues. Germline lookup yields CDR1 SQVTM and CDR2 ANQGSEA. The ends were cut back, 1 base at V and 6 bases at J, with 9 bases in the middle. CDR3 in DNA: TGCAGCGTTGAAGGCGACGGGAATGGCTACACCTTC. Translating it yields CSVEGDGNGYTF.

This clonotype was seen ten or more times. The rearrangement joins TRBV5-1 to TRBJ2-1; TRBD1 matches at 7 bases. CDR1 is SGHRS and CDR2 is YFSETQ in the germline V gene. The CDR3 is 14 residues long. The V gene end was trimmed by 0 bases and the J gene end by 4 bases; junction bases not matched to a gene: 1. This CDR3 is CASSLAGQYNEQFF. CDR3 sequence (DNA): TGCGCCAGCAGCTTGGCGGGACAGTACAATGAGCAGTTCTTC.

The CDR3 DNA reads TGCAGCGGAACACTAGACAGCTATGGCTACACCTTC. It encodes CSGTLDSYGYTF. The chain links TRBV29-1 to TRBJ1-2; a possible D gene is TRBD1 (5 bases). Germline V gene sequence: CDR1 SQVTM, CDR2 ANQGSEA. This CDR3 region has 12 residues. Trimming shortened V by 7 bases and J by 4 bases, and 13 bases separated the two germline ends. Variable domain in full (rest from reference TRBV29-1 and TRBJ1-2): SAVISQKPSRDICQRGTSLTIQCQVDSQVTMMFWYRQQPGQSLTLIATANQGSEATYESGFVIDKFPISRPNLTFSTLTVSNMSPEDSSIYLCSGTLDSYGYTFGSGTRLTVV.

This clonotype was found a few times. The chain is built from TRBV20-1 and TRBJ2-1; 9 nucleotides align to TRBD1. The CDR3 loop spans 16 amino acids. Germline-derived CDR1 and CDR2 are DFQATT and SNEGSKA (reference sequence). With V trimmed by 5 bases and J by 3 bases, 11 bases remained unmatched. CDR3 sequence reads: CSALIYDRGFYNEQFF. The DNA of the CDR3 is TGCAGTGCTCTTATTTATGACAGGGGGTTCTACAATGAGCAGTTCTTC.

Only a few counts were recorded for this clonotype. This rearrangement joins TRBV20-1 to TRBJ2-7, with TRBD2 matching over 10 bases. The V gene end was trimmed by 6 bases and the J gene end by 2 bases; junction bases not matched to a gene: 16. Germline V gene sequence: CDR1 DFQATT, CDR2 SNEGSKA (reference sequence). The CDR3 loop spans 17 amino acids. The CDR3 region has the DNA TGCAGTGCCACCCTCAGCGGGAGGGCCGAGGCGACCTACGAGCAGTACTTC. It codes for CSATLSGRAEATYEQYF.

This clonotype has more than one count but fewer than ten. V and J are TRBV19 and TRBJ2-1; 10 nucleotides agree with TRBD2. Germline V gene data show CDR1 as LNHDA and CDR2 as SQIVND (reference sequence). The CDR3 has 16 amino acids. J gave up 4 bases and V 5 bases, and 8 bases lay outside the gene matches. The CDR3 sequence: CASSSGPSGRYNEQFF. CDR3 nucleotide sequence: TGTGCCAGTAGTTCCGGGCCTAGCGGGAGATACAATGAGCAGTTCTTC.

This clonotype has just a few counts. This chain connects TRBV29-1 to TRBJ2-1; 9 nucleotides match TRBD2. After removal of 4 bases from V and 6 bases from J, the junction contained 10 bases not matched to a gene. The CDR3 contains 15 residues. Germline V gene lookup returns CDR1 SQVTM and CDR2 ANQGSEA. In nucleotides, the CDR3 is TGCAGCGTTGGCCTAGCGGGGAGAGGTGGCAATGAGCAGTTCTTC. This encodes CSVGLAGRGGNEQFF.

This clonotype occurred many times. V gene TRBV24-1 combines with J gene TRBJ2-3; D is unresolved. Deletions cut 3 bases from V and 4 bases from J, with 7 bases between. CDR1 and CDR2 (germline): KGHDR, SFDVKD. This CDR3 spans 13 amino acids. The CDR3 sequence is CATSDRIADTQYF. The CDR3 DNA reads as TGTGCCACCAGTGATAGGATAGCAGATACGCAGTATTTT.

Many counts were recorded for this clonotype. This chain uses TRBV7-8 with TRBJ1-4; D is perhaps TRBD1 (6 bases). V shed 7 bases and J shed 5 bases, with 11 bases lying between them. Germline V lookup: CDR1 SGHVS, CDR2 FQNEAQ. CDR3 size: 13 residues. The CDR3 DNA sequence: TGTGCCAGCACGACAGGAGGAAATGAAAAACTGTTTTTT. It is translated as CASTTGGNEKLFF.

The V gene is TRBV19, the J gene TRBJ1-1, with 8 bases aligning to TRBD1. CDR3 length: 14 residues. The V gene end was trimmed by 4 bases and the J gene end by 1 base; junction bases not matched to a gene: 2. The germline V gene encodes CDR1 LNHDA and CDR2 SQIVND (reference sequence). This CDR3 reads CASSNRGGNTEAFF. As DNA, the CDR3 is TGTGCCAGTAGTAACAGGGGGGGGAACACTGAAGCTTTCTTT.

Comments on this clonotype: Possible read error: a much larger clone is one base away. The genes are TRBV5-4 and TRBJ2-1, with D uncertain. V lost 6 bases and J lost 9, with 16 bases in between. The length of the CDR3 is 13 residues. Germline V gene sequence: CDR1 SGHNT, CDR2 YYREEE (reference sequence). CDR3 loop: CASNYESRSEQFF. In DNA form, the CDR3 reads TGTGCCAGCAACTACGAAAGCCGGAGTGAGCAGTTCTTC.

This clonotype occurred many times. The V gene is TRBV28, the J gene TRBJ2-7; a weak D match, TRBD1 (6 bases). There are 12 residues in the CDR3. CDR1 and CDR2 from the germline V gene are MDHEN and SYDVKM. V was shortened by 6 bases and J by 2 bases, with 8 bases between the two germline ends. The CDR3 region is CASRQGTYEQYF. The CDR3 DNA follows: TGTGCCAGCAGACAGGGAACCTACGAGCAGTACTTC. The entire variable domain, with the rest obtained from reference TRBV28 and TRBJ2-7, is as follows: DVKVTQSSRYLVKRTGEKVFLECVQDMDHENMFWYRQDPGLGLRLIYFSYDVKMKEKGDIPEGYSVSREKKERFSLILESASTNQTSMYLCASRQGTYEQYFGPGTRLTVT.

This clonotype was seen many times. The rearrangement uses TRBV5-1 and TRBJ2-1; D unclear. This CDR3 has 13 residues. Germline V lookup: CDR1 SGHRS, CDR2 YFSETQ. V was trimmed by 0 bases and J by 9 bases, leaving 10 bases between them. This chain's CDR3 is CASSLEAYREQFF. CDR3 DNA sequence: TGCGCCAGCAGCTTGGAGGCTTACCGTGAGCAGTTCTTC.

Of note for this clonotype: Possible read error: a much larger clone is one base away. Here the CDR3 reads CASSGKAGGLSYELYF. For the CDR3, the DNA is TGTGCCAGCAGTGGCAAAGCGGGAGGGCTCAGTTACGAGCTGTACTTC. The chain has TRBV6-2 or TRBV6-3 and TRBJ2-7, with TRBD2 matching 10 bases. Germline V gene lookup returns CDR1 MNHEY and CDR2 SVGEGT. CDR3 length: 16 residues.